The 12 T cell receptor beta chains below all came from one sample that was sequenced in a study of control samples from healthy donors and cancer patients. Only in-frame clones appear in the TCRdb table, and some are missing; sequencing was by immunoSEQ multiplex PCR. The data contain 75,000 to 95,000 clones, approximately 95% of them seen just once; the ten biggest clones take up approximately 1.5%. The specimen was blood. These receptors all stem from a woman aged 30 to 39 in good health.

This sequence joins TRBV28 and TRBJ2-3; 9 nucleotides align to TRBD2. Trimming took 5 bases from V and 9 from J; bases not matched to a gene: 6. Germline CDR1 reads MDHEN; CDR2 reads SYDVKM. This CDR3 is built from 13 residues. CDR3 loop: CASSRGSGRTQYF. CDR3 bases: TGTGCCAGCAGTCGGGGTAGCGGGAGAACGCAGTATTTT.

On this clone itself: One end of the junction does not line up with germline, which may come from a read error. The V call is TRBV7-7, the J call TRBJ2-7; tentative D call: TRBD1 (5 bases). The germline gives CDR1 SSHAT, CDR2 FNYEAQ (reference sequence). This CDR3 region has 14 residues. CDR3 DNA sequence: TGTGCTAGCAGCCCCACGGTAACAGGTAGCGAGCAGTACTTC. It translates to CASSPTVTGSEQYF.

V and J are TRBV6-5 and TRBJ2-7; no clear D. V was shortened by 6 bases and J by 0 bases, with 15 bases between the two germline ends. CDR1 and CDR2 from the germline V gene are MNHEY and SVGAGI. This CDR3 comprises 15 residues. CDR3 in DNA: TGTGCCAGCAGCCGGGCCACGTCCAGCTCCTACGAGCAGTACTTC. Translating it yields CASSRATSSSYEQYF.

The rearrangement joins TRBV5-7 to TRBJ2-7; 10 positions agree with TRBD2. TRBV5-7 qualifies as an ORF whose function is uncertain. CDR3 length: 14 amino acids. V shed 2 bases and J 2 bases; nucleotides not matched to a gene: 1. CDR3: CASSLTSGTYEQYF. DNA for the CDR3: TGTGCCAGCAGCTTAACTAGCGGGACCTACGAGCAGTACTTC.

The genes are TRBV27 and TRBJ2-6; D remains unclear. V lost 2 bases, J lost 0 bases, and 5 bases lay in between. The length of the CDR3 is 15 residues. Germline lookup yields CDR1 MNHEY and CDR2 SMNVEV (reference sequence). The CDR3 sequence: CASSLASSGANVLTF. Written as DNA, the CDR3 is TGTGCCAGCAGTTTAGCTTCCTCTGGGGCCAACGTCCTGACTTTC.

V is TRBV2 and J is TRBJ2-1, with D possibly being TRBD2 (6 bases). Germline V lookup: CDR1 SNHLY, CDR2 FYNNEI. V lost 3 bases and J 2 bases, leaving 11 bases between the germline ends. This CDR3 has 15 amino acids. CDR3 sequence: CASSDWRTTYNEQFF. The CDR3 DNA reads as TGTGCCAGCAGTGATTGGCGGACTACCTACAATGAGCAGTTCTTC. Supplemented by reference TRBV2 and TRBJ2-1, the full variable domain reads EPEVTQTPSHQVTQMGQEVILRCVPISNHLYFYWYRQILGQKVEFLVSFYNNEISEKSEIFDDQFSVERPDGSNFTLKIRSTKLEDSAMYFCASSDWRTTYNEQFFGPGTRLTVL.

The chain carries TRBV28 and TRBJ2-1; 14 nucleotides line up with TRBD2. J was trimmed by 2 bases and V by 6 bases; bases with no gene match: 9. The CDR3 runs 18 residues. In germline, CDR1 is MDHEN, CDR2 SYDVKM. This CDR3 is CASRAEGLAGGTYNEQFF. The DNA of the CDR3 is TGTGCCAGCAGAGCCGAAGGACTAGCGGGGGGTACCTACAATGAGCAGTTCTTC. Looking up the rest from reference TRBV28 and TRBJ2-1 gives the full variable domain: DVKVTQSSRYLVKRTGEKVFLECVQDMDHENMFWYRQDPGLGLRLIYFSYDVKMKEKGDIPEGYSVSREKKERFSLILESASTNQTSMYLCASRAEGLAGGTYNEQFFGPGTRLTVL.

The gene calls are TRBV27 and TRBJ1-1; the D is unclear. CDR3 length: 14 amino acids. The germline V gene has CDR1 MNHEY and CDR2 SMNVEV (reference sequence). The V end was cut by 8 bases, the J end by 3 bases, with 16 bases between. The CDR3 nucleotides are TGTGCCAGCCGGTCTCATAATGCATACACTGAAGCTTTCTTT. Amino acids: CASRSHNAYTEAFF.

The J gene is TRBJ2-2, the V gene TRBV27; D not certain. The germline V gene has CDR1 MNHEY and CDR2 SMNVEV (reference sequence). This CDR3 is built from 14 residues. V shed 0 bases and J shed 2 bases, with 4 bases lying between them. The CDR3: CASSLSTNTGELFF. The CDR3 bases are TGTGCCAGCAGTTTATCGACCAACACCGGGGAGCTGTTTTTT.

The V gene is TRBV4-1, the J gene TRBJ2-7, with a possible D match to TRBD1 (6 bases). Germline values: CDR1 MGHRA, CDR2 YSYEKL. Trimming cost V 0 bases and J 2 bases, with 14 bases left between them. CDR3 length equals 16 residues. In DNA, the CDR3 is TGCGCCAGCAGCCAAGAGGACAGCCCCGGCCCCTACGAGCAGTACTTC. This gives the protein CASSQEDSPGPYEQYF.

The chain links TRBV18 to TRBJ1-5, with D unresolved. The CDR3 is 14 amino acids. Trimming pared 3 bases from V and 7 bases from J, leaving 13 bases between. CDR1 is KGHSH, CDR2 LQKENI, per germline. In DNA, the CDR3 is TGTGCCAGCTCACCGGATTTGGGAAACCAGCCCCAGCATTTT. It codes for CASSPDLGNQPQHF.

V and J are TRBV6-1 and TRBJ1-1; no clear D gene. V lost 1 base and J 6 bases, leaving 6 bases between the germline ends. CDR3 size: 12 residues. The germline CDR1 and CDR2 sequences are MNHNS and SASEGT. CDR3 loop: CASSEVQPEAFF. The CDR3 bases are TGTGCCAGCAGTGAAGTTCAGCCTGAAGCTTTCTTT.